This T cell receptor (beta chain) is drawn from a study of cytomegalovirus exposure and HLA in healthy donors. General study results and limits: According to a later analysis, donors in an Asian-associated ancestry cluster reportedly had fewer N-insertions than the roughly 640-donor mean.

This PCR relied on a set of 60 Vbeta primers and 13 Jbeta primers. Sequenced by immunoSEQ multiplex PCR; TCRdb stores in-frame clones only, minus some. In the table there are 130,000 or so clones, approximately 80% of which are singletons. A word on this clone: Its target is not known.

Between the trimmed V and J ends, which lost 2 bases and 5 bases, there was a span of 12 bases. Germline V lookup: CDR1 GTSNPN, CDR2 SVGIG (reference sequence). The CDR3 is 13 residues long. The chain has TRBV30 and TRBJ2-5, with D possibly being TRBD1 (6 bases). The sequence was obtained from a woman between 18 and 29 years old in good health and CMV-seropositive. Sample: PBMCs. The CDR3 reads CAWSPTGYETQYF. CDR3 nucleotide sequence: TGTGCCTGGAGTCCAACAGGGTACGAGACCCAGTACTTC. Variable domain in full (rest from reference TRBV30 and TRBJ2-5): SQTIHQWPATLVQPVGSPLSLECTVEGTSNPNLYWYRQAAGRGLQLLFYSVGIGQISSEVPQNLSASRPQDRQFILSSKKLLLSDSGFYLCAWSPTGYETQYFGPGTRLLVL.